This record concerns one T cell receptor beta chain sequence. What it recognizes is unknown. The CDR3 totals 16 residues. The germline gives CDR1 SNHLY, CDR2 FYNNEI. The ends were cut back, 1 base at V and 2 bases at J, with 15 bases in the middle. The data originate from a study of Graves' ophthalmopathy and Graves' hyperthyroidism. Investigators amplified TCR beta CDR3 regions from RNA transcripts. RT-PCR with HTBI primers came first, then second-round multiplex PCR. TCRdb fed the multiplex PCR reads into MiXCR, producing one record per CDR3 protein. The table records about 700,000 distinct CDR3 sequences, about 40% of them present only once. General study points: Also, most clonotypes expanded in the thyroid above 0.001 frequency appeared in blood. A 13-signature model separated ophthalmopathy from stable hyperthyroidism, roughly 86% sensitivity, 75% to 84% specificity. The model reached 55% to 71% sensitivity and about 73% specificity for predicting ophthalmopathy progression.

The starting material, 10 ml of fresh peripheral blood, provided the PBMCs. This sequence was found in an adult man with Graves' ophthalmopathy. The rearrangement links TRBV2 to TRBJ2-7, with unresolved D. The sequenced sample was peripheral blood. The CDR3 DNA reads TGTGCCAGCAGTGAAGGTGAAAGGCCCCTGGCCTACGAGCAGTACTTC. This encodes CASSEGERPLAYEQYF. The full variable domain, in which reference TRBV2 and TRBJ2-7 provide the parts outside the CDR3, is EPEVTQTPSHQVTQMGQEVILRCVPISNHLYFYWYRQILGQKVEFLVSFYNNEISEKSEIFDDQFSVERPDGSNFTLKIRSTKLEDSAMYFCASSEGERPLAYEQYFGPGTRLTVT.